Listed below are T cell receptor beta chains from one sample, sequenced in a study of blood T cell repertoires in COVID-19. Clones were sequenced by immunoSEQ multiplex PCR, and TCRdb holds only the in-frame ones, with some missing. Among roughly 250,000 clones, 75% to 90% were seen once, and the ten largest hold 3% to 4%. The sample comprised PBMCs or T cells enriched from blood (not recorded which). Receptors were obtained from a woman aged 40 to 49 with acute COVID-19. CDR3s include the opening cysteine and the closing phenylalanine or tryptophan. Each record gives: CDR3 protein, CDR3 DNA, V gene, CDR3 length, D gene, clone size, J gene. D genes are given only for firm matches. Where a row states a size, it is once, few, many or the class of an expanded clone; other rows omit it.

CASSPGQGNVTPIGLHF	TGTGCCAGCTCACCGGGACAGGGGAACGTTACACCCATCGGCCTCCACTTT	TRBV18	17	TRBD1	NA	TRBJ1-6
CASSQGTGHSNEQFF	TGTGCCAGCAGCCAAGGGACAGGCCATTCCAATGAGCAGTTCTTC	TRBV7-3	15	TRBD1	NA	TRBJ2-1
CASSSGTGSPYEQYF	TGTGCCAGCAGCTCCGGGACAGGGAGCCCCTACGAGCAGTACTTC	TRBV7-8	15	TRBD1	NA	TRBJ2-7
CASSARQGENSNQPQHF	TGTGCCAGCAGTGCGAGACAGGGGGAAAATAGCAATCAGCCCCAGCATTTT	TRBV2	17	TRBD1	once	TRBJ1-5
CASTVEGNTEAFF	TGCGCCAGCACCGTGGAGGGGAACACTGAAGCTTTCTTT	TRBV5-1	13	NA	NA	TRBJ1-1
CASSLSGQTSTDTQYF	TGTGCCAGCAGCTTAAGTGGACAAACTAGCACAGATACGCAGTATTTT	TRBV7-3	16	NA	NA	TRBJ2-3
CAAGPHGAEAFF	TGTGCCGCTGGACCCCACGGGGCTGAAGCTTTCTTT	TRBV24-1	12	NA	few	TRBJ1-1
CASSQDYGHSIGDTEAFF	TGTGCCAGCAGCCAAGATTATGGACACTCCATTGGGGACACTGAAGCTTTCTTT	TRBV14	18	NA	NA	TRBJ1-1
CASSTLGSSYNEQFF	TGTGCCAGCAGCACGCTAGGTTCGTCCTACAATGAGCAGTTCTTC	TRBV7-6	15	NA	NA	TRBJ2-1
CASSPLFGLAGGNTGELFF	TGTGCCAGCAGCCCACTCTTCGGACTAGCGGGAGGGAACACCGGGGAGCTGTTTTTT	TRBV14	19	TRBD2	NA	TRBJ2-2
CASSSIRDRNTGELFF	TGTGCCAGCAGCTCGATCCGGGACAGGAACACCGGGGAGCTGTTTTTT	TRBV5-6	16	TRBD1	many	TRBJ2-2
CASSLVGGSTDTQYF	TGTGCCAGCAGCTTAGTCGGCGGCAGCACAGATACGCAGTATTTT	TRBV13	15	NA	NA	TRBJ2-3
CASSSSSGQYNEQFF	TGTGCCAGCAGCTCCTCTAGCGGGCAATACAATGAGCAGTTCTTC	TRBV5-5	15	TRBD2	NA	TRBJ2-1
CASRTDRSNTEAFF	TGCGCCAGCAGAACTGACAGAAGTAACACTGAAGCTTTCTTT	TRBV5-1	14	NA	NA	TRBJ1-1
CASSVSFQDNEQFF	TGTGCCAGCAGCGTAAGTTTCCAGGACAATGAGCAGTTCTTC	TRBV9	14	NA	NA	TRBJ2-1
CASSFVVRGSAYYEQYF	TGCGCCAGCAGCTTTGTAGTAAGAGGATCAGCTTATTACGAGCAGTACTTC	TRBV5-1	17	NA	few	TRBJ2-7
CASSHPAGTGALAVRDEQFF	TGCGCCAGCAGCCACCCCGCCGGGACAGGGGCCCTCGCGGTGCGGGATGAGCAGTTCTTC	TRBV4-1	20	TRBD1	NA	TRBJ2-1
CASRGTSGSGELFF	TGTGCCAGTAGAGGGACTAGCGGGAGCGGGGAGCTGTTTTTT	TRBV19	14	TRBD2	NA	TRBJ2-2